The clone carrying this T cell receptor beta chain has just one count. What it binds is unknown. This record comes from a study of cytomegalovirus exposure and HLA in healthy donors. The CDR3 is made up of 16 amino acids. Germline assignment: CDR1 ENHRY and CDR2 SYGVKD. V was clipped by 0 bases and J by 4 bases; unmatched bases: 6. Findings of the study overall: In an earlier analysis, most TCR beta V segments were productive about 87% or about 30% of the time. Looking again later, the authors saw that most CMV-associated TCR beta chains seemed HLA-restricted.

Use of 60 Vbeta and 13 Jbeta primers characterized the PCR. Original processing methods: Per a later analysis, the number of unique TCR beta chains was about 80 million, of which some 9.9 million were shared. TCRdb keeps only in-frame clones here, not all; method: immunoSEQ multiplex PCR. V and J calls and clone size are as listed in that table; D and trimming were resolved from the DNA. The data contain under 200,000 clones, around 80% of them seen just once; the ten biggest clones take up about 4.5%. The source material was PBMCs. The genes are TRBV10-3 and TRBJ2-1; 7 bases are a match to TRBD2. The sequence derives from a man aged 35 to 55 in good health and CMV-seronegative. The CDR3 reads CAISESWGGTYNEQFF. The CDR3 region has the DNA TGTGCCATCAGTGAGTCGTGGGGGGGGACGTACAATGAGCAGTTCTTC.